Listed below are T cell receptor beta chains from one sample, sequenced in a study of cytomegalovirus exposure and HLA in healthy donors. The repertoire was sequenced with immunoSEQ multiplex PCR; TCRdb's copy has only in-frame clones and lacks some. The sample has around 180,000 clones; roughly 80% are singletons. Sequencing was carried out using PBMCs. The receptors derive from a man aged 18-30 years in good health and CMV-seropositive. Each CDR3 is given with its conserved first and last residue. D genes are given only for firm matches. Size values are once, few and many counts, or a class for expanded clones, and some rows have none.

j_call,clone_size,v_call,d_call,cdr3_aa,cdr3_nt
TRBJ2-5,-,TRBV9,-,CASSVRGQETQYF,TGTGCCAGCAGCGTGCGGGGCCAAGAGACCCAGTACTTC
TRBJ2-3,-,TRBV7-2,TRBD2,CASSLDRGLGPTDTQYF,TGTGCCAGCAGCTTAGATAGGGGACTAGGACCCACAGATACGCAGTATTTT
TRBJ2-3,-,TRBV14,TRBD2,CASSPVRGSAGVADTQYF,TGTGCCAGCAGCCCGGTAAGAGGCAGCGCGGGAGTAGCAGATACGCAGTATTTT
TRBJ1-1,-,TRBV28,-,CASSPGTEAFF,TGTGCCAGCAGCCCAGGGACTGAAGCTTTCTTT
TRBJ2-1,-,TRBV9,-,CASSKLPGDYNEQFF,TGTGCCAGCAGCAAGCTCCCAGGGGATTACAATGAGCAGTTCTTC
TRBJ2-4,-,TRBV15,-,CATSRVGLTIYF,TGTGCCACCAGCAGAGTGGGGCTAACCATTTACTTC
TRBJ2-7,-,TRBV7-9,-,CASSLETVLPGPYAVQYF,TGTGCCAGCAGCTTAGAGACCGTTCTCCCAGGCCCCTACGCTGTGCAGTACTTC
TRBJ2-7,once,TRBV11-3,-,CASSQGTFSEQYF,TGTGCCAGCAGCCAGGGGACCTTCTCCGAGCAGTACTTC
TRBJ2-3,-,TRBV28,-,CASSFRDLLTDTQYF,TGTGCCAGCAGTTTCCGGGATCTCCTGACAGATACGCAGTATTTT
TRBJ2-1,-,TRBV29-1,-,CSVDREEQFF,TGCAGCGTTGACCGGGAGGAGCAGTTCTTC
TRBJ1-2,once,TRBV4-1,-,CASSQATMRQIYGYTF,TGCGCCAGCAGCCAAGCCACCATGAGACAGATCTATGGCTACACCTTC
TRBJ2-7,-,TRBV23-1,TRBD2,CASSQTPDPIGRGAYEQYF,TGCGCCAGCAGTCAAACCCCGGACCCTATCGGGAGGGGAGCCTACGAGCAGTACTTC
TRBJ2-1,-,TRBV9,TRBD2,CASSVGGGSTYNEQFF,TGTGCCAGCAGCGTAGGGGGCGGGAGTACCTACAATGAGCAGTTCTTC
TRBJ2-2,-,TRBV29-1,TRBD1,CSVGRDRGTGELFF,TGCAGCGTTGGACGGGACAGGGGGACCGGGGAGCTGTTTTTT
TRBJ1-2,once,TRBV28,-,CASSPTAWATYGYTF,TGTGCCAGCAGTCCCACGGCCTGGGCAACCTATGGCTACACCTTC
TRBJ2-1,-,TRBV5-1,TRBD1,CASSSGTGLGPRNEQFF,TGCGCCAGCAGCTCGGGGACAGGGCTCGGACCCAGGAATGAGCAGTTCTTC
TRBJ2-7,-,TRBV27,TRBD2,CATAAGGPYEQYF,TGTGCCACCGCAGCGGGAGGGCCCTACGAGCAGTACTTC
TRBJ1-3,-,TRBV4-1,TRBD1,CASSQTLDRPNTIYF,TGCGCCAGCAGCCAAACCTTGGACAGGCCAAACACCATATATTTT
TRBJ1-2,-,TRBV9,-,CASSFLAGTLQGYTF,TGTGCCAGCAGCTTCCTGGCAGGTACGCTCCAAGGCTACACCTTC
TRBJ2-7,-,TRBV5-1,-,CASSSLSGYEQYF,TGCGCCAGCAGCTCCCTTAGCGGTTACGAGCAGTACTTC
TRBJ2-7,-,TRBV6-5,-,CASSYKGSPQFYEQYF,TGTGCCAGCAGTTACAAAGGGAGCCCCCAATTCTACGAGCAGTACTTC
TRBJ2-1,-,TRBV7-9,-,CASSLVRNEQFF,TGTGCCAGCAGCTTGGTACGGAATGAGCAGTTCTTC
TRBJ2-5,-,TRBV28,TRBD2,CASSLWASGSQETQYF,TGTGCCAGCAGTTTATGGGCTAGCGGGAGTCAAGAGACCCAGTACTTC
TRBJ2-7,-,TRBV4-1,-,CASSPGVVEHEQYF,TGCGCCAGCAGCCCGGGGGTAGTGGAACACGAGCAGTACTTC
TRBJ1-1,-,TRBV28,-,CASSFRGGARAFF,TGTGCCAGCAGTTTTAGGGGTGGGGCTAGAGCTTTCTTT
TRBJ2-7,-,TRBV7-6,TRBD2,CASSLDGRGRSYEQYF,TGTGCCAGCAGCTTAGACGGGCGGGGGAGGTCCTACGAGCAGTACTTC
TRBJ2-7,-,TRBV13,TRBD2,CASSLGRAGGIYEQYF,TGTGCCAGCAGCTTAGGCAGAGCGGGAGGGATCTACGAGCAGTACTTC
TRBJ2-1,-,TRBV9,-,CASSGQGGEQFF,TGTGCCAGCAGCGGGCAGGGGGGTGAGCAGTTCTTC
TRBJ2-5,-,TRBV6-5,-,CASSPLRQQETQYF,TGTGCCAGCAGTCCCCTGCGACAACAAGAGACCCAGTACTTC
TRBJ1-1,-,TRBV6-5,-,CASSRASGTEAFF,TGTGCCAGCAGTAGGGCTTCGGGGACTGAAGCTTTCTTT
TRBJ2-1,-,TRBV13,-,CASSLGGAYNEQFF,TGTGCCAGCAGCTTAGGCGGGGCCTACAATGAGCAGTTCTTC
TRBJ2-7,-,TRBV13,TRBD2,CASSLGHLLAVSYEQYF,TGTGCCAGCAGCTTAGGCCACCTACTAGCGGTATCCTACGAGCAGTACTTC
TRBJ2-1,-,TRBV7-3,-,CASSLQAASFDEQFF,TGTGCCAGCAGCTTGCAGGCTGCTTCCTTCGATGAGCAGTTCTTC
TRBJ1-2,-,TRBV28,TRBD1,CASSLFQTGVGYTF,TGTGCCAGCAGTTTGTTCCAGACAGGGGTGGGCTACACCTTC
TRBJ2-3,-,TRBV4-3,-,CASSQELVVRDTQYF,TGCGCCAGCAGCCAAGAACTAGTAGTTAGAGATACGCAGTATTTT
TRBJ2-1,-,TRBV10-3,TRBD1,CATEEGQDYNEQFF,TGTGCCACCGAAGAGGGACAGGATTACAATGAGCAGTTCTTC
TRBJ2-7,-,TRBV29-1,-,CSVELQGHYEQYF,TGCAGCGTTGAACTACAGGGACACTACGAGCAGTACTTC
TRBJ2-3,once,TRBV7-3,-,CASSLTAGVDTQYF,TGTGCCAGCAGCTTAACCGCAGGTGTAGATACGCAGTATTTT
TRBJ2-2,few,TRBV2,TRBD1,CASSQDRGLTGELFF,TGTGCCAGCAGTCAGGACAGGGGTCTCACCGGGGAGCTGTTTTTT
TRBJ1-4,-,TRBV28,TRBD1,CASRLTGDEKLFF,TGTGCCAGCAGATTGACAGGGGATGAAAAACTGTTTTTT
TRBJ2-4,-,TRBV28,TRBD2,CASKGRREAKNIQYF,TGTGCCAGCAAGGGCAGGCGGGAGGCCAAAAACATTCAGTACTTC
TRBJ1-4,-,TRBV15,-,CATSRDRTNEKLFF,TGTGCCACCAGCAGAGATCGGACTAATGAAAAACTGTTTTTT
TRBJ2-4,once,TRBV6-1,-,CASSDKEAVDIQYF,TGTGCCAGCAGTGACAAAGAGGCAGTGGACATTCAGTACTTC
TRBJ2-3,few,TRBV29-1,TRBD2,CSVLREDRTDTQYF,TGCAGCGTTTTACGGGAGGATCGCACAGATACGCAGTATTTT
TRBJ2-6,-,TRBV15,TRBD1,CATSTTTGTGANVLTF,TGTGCCACCAGCACGACGACAGGGACTGGGGCCAACGTCCTGACTTTC
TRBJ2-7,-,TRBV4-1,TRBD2,CASSPRDYPGRFSYEQYF,TGCGCCAGCAGCCCCCGGGACTACCCGGGCAGGTTCTCCTACGAGCAGTACTTC